The rows below give T cell receptor beta chains drawn from one sample of a study of blood T cells in healthy people across ages. MiXCR, run by TCRdb on the 5' RACE reads, gives a single entry per CDR3 protein. The sample includes roughly 700,000 distinct CDR3 sequences, 20% to 25% of them seen just once. Another study also made use of these data, one on T cells of mothers and their children.

The material sequenced was blood. These receptors were taken from a boy aged 5-17 years in good health. The CDR3 runs from the conserved cysteine through the conserved F or W. D genes are given only for firm matches. Not all rows give a size; the values are once, few, many and, for expanded clones, a class.

d_call	v_call	j_call	clone_size	cdr3_nt	cdr3_aa
TRBD1	TRBV14	TRBJ2-5	.	TGTGCCAGCAGTCCACCGGCCCCCGGGACAGGATCGATTTGGTTCTTC	CASSPPAPGTGSIWFF
.	TRBV29-1	TRBJ1-2	.	TGCAGCGTTCAGGAGGGCTACACCTTC	CSVQEGYTF
.	TRBV4-1	TRBJ2-1	few	TGCGCCAGCAGCCAAGACCGCGCCGGAGGGGGCAATGAGCAGTTCTTC	CASSQDRAGGGNEQFF
.	TRBV12-3/TRBV12-4	TRBJ1-1	few	TGTGCCAGCAGTTATGGACAGCCCATGAACACTGAAGCTTTCTTT	CASSYGQPMNTEAFF
TRBD1	TRBV7-6	TRBJ2-2	once	TGTGCCAGCAGAACCCCGGGACAGGGGCTTAACACCGGGGAGCTGTTTTTT	CASRTPGQGLNTGELFF
TRBD2	TRBV4-1	TRBJ2-1	few	TGCGCCAGCAGCCAAGATCTAGGACGGGCTAGCGGGACCCTCAAGTTGATTGAGCAGTTCTTC	CASSQDLGRASGTLKLIEQFF
.	TRBV6-5	TRBJ2-1	few	TGTGCCAGCAGTTACTCTTGGGTAGAGGACAATGAGCAGTCCTTC	CASSYSWVEDNEQSF
.	TRBV12-3/TRBV12-4	TRBJ2-1	.	TGTGCCAGCAGTTTAGCAGGGGGCAGAATCGGGCGGGAACCTTACGGCAATGAGCAGTTCTTC	CASSLAGGRIGREPYGNEQFF
TRBD2	TRBV29-1	TRBJ2-3	.	TGCACCACCGAGGCTAGCGGGGGCACAGATACGCAGTATTTT	CTTEASGGTDTQYF
TRBD2	TRBV3-1	TRBJ2-5	few	TGTGCCAGCAGCCAAGGGACTAGCCTGGTAGAGACCCAGTACTTC	CASSQGTSLVETQYF